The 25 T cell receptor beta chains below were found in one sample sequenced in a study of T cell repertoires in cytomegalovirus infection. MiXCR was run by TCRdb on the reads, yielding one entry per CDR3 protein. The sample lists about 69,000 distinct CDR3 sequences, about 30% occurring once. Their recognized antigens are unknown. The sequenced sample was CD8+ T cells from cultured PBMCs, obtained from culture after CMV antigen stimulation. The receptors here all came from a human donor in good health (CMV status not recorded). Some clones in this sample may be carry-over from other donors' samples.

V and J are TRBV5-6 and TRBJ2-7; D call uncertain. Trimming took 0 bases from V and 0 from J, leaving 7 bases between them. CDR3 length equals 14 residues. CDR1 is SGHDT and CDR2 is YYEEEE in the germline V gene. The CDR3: CASSLGFLSYEQYF. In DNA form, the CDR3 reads TGTGCCAGCAGCTTGGGTTTCCTCTCCTACGAGCAGTACTTC.

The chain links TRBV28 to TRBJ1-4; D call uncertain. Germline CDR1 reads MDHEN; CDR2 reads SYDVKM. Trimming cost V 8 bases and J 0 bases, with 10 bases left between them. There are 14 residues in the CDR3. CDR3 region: CASLSGTTNEKLFF. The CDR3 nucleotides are TGTGCCAGCTTGTCAGGAACAACTAATGAAAAACTGTTTTTT.

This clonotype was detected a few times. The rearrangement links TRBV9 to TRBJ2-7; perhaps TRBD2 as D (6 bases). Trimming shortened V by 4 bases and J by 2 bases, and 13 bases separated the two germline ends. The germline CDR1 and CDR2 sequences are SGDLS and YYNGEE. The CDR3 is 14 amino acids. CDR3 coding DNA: TGTGCCAGCAGCTCCCGGACTACACCCTACGAGCAGTACTTC. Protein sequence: CASSSRTTPYEQYF.

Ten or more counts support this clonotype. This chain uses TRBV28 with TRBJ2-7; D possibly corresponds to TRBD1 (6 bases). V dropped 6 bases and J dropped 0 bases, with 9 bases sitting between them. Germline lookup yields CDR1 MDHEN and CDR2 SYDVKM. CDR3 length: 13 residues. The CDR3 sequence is CASRGDISYEQYF. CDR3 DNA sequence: TGTGCCAGCAGGGGGGACATCTCCTACGAGCAGTACTTC.

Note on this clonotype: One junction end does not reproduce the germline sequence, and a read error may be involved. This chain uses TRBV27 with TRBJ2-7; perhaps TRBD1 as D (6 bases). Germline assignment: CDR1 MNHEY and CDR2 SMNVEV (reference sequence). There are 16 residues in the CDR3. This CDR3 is CASSLRGTASSYELYF. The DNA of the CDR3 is TGTGCCAGCAGTTTGAGGGGGACCGCCAGCTCCTACGAGCTGTACTTC.

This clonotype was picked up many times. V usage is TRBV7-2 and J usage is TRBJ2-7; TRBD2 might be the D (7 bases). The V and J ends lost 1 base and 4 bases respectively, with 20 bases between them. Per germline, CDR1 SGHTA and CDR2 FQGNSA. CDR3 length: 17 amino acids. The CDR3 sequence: CASSLEFWGGGAYEQYF. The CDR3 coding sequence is TGTGCCAGCAGCTTAGAGTTTTGGGGCGGGGGCGCATACGAGCAGTACTTC.

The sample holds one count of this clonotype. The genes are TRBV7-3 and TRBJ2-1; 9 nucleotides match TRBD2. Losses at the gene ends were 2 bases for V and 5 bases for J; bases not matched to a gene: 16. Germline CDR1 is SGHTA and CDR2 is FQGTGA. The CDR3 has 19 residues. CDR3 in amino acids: CASSLYSPASGVLHNEQFF. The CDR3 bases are TGTGCCAGCAGCTTATATTCTCCGGCTAGCGGGGTTCTACACAATGAGCAGTTCTTC.

In nucleotides, the CDR3 is TGTGCCAGCAGTCCACAGTCGACAGGGGGCTTTCTTTTTAACTATGGCTACACCTTC. This gives the protein CASSPQSTGGFLFNYGYTF. The chain recombines TRBV28 with TRBJ1-2; 10 bases agree with TRBD1. The CDR3 is made up of 19 amino acids. CDR1 and CDR2 (germline): MDHEN, SYDVKM. The trim removed 5 bases at V and 1 base at J, leaving 16 bases unmatched.

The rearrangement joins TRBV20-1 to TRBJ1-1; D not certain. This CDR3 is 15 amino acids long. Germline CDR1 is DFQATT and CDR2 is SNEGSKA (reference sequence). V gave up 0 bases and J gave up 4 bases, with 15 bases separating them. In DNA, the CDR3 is TGCAGTGCTAGAGATCGACCGCCCATGTCCACTGAAGCTTTCTTT. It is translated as CSARDRPPMSTEAFF.

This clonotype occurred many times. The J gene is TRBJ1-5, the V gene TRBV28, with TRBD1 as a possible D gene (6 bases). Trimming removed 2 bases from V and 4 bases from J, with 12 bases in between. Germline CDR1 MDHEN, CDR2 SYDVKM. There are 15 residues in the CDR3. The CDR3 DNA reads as TGTGCCAGCAGTTTACAGTACCAGGGGAATCAGCCCCAGCATTTT. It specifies CASSLQYQGNQPQHF.

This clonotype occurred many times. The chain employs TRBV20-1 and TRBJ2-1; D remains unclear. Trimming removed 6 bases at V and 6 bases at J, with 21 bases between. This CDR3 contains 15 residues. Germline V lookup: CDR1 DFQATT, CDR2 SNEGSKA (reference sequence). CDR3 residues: CSAPKPPPAPNEQFF. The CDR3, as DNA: TGCAGTGCCCCAAAGCCTCCTCCGGCCCCCAATGAGCAGTTCTTC.

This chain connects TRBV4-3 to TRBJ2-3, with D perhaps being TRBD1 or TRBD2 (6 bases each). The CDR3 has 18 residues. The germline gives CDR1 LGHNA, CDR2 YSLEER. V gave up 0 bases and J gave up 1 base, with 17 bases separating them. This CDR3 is CASSQDIIEGGGTDTQYF. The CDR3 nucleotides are TGCGCCAGCAGCCAAGATATTATAGAGGGGGGTGGCACAGATACGCAGTATTTT.

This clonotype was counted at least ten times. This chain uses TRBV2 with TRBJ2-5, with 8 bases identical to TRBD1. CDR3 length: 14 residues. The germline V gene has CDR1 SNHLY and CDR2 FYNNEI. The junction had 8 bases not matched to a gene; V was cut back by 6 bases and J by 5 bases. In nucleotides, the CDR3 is TGTGCCAGCAGCTGGACAGGGTTGACGGAGACCCAGTACTTC. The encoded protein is CASSWTGLTETQYF.

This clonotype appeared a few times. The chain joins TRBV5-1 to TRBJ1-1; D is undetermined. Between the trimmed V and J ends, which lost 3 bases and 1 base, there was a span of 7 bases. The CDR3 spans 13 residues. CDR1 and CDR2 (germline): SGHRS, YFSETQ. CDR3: CASSWAGNTEAFF. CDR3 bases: TGCGCCAGCAGCTGGGCGGGGAACACTGAAGCTTTCTTT.

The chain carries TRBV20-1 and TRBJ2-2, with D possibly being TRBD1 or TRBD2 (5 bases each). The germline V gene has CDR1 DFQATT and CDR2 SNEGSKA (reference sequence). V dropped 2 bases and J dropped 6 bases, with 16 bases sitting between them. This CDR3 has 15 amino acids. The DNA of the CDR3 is TGCAGTGCTAGATGGGACCAGTTGAGGGCCGGGGAGCTGTTTTTT. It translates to CSARWDQLRAGELFF.

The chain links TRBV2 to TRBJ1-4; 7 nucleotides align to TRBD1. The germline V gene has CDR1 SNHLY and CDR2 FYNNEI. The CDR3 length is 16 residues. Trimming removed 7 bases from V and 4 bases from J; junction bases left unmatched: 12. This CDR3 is CASTTPPGQLNEKLFF. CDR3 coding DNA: TGTGCCAGCACTACACCCCCGGGACAGCTTAATGAAAAACTGTTTTTT.

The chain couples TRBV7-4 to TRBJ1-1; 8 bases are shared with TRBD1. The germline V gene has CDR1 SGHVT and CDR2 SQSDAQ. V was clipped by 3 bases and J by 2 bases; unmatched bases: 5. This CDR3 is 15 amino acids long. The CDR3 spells CASSFGQGLNTEAFF. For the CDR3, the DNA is TGTGCCAGCAGCTTCGGACAGGGTCTTAACACTGAAGCTTTCTTT.

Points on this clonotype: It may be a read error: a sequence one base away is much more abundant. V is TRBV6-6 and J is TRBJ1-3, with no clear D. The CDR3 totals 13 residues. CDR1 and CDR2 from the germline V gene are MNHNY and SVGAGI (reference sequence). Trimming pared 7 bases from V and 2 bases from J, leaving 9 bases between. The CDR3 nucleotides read TGTGCCAGCACCCGGGCGCCTGGAAACACCATATATTTT. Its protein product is CASTRAPGNTIYF.

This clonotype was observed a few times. CDR3 amino acids: CAWSVNRPSNTEAFF. Written as DNA, the CDR3 is TGTGCCTGGAGTGTTAACAGGCCATCGAACACTGAAGCTTTCTTT. V and J are TRBV30 and TRBJ1-1; possibly TRBD1 for D (5 bases). Germline V lookup: CDR1 GTSNPN, CDR2 SVGIG (reference sequence). The V and J ends lost 0 bases and 1 base respectively, with 12 bases between them. CDR3 length equals 15 residues.

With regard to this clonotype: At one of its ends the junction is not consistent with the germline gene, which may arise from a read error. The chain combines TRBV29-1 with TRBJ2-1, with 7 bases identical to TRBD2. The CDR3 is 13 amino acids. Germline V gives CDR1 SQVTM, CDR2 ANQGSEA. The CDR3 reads CGVEEEAGNEQFF. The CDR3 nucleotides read TGCGGCGTTGAAGAGGAAGCGGGGAATGAGCAGTTCTTC.

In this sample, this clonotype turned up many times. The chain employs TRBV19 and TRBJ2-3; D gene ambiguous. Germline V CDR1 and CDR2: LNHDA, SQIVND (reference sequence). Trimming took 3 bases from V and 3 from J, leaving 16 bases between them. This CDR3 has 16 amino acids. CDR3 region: CASSIGLVGRTDTQYF. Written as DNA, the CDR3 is TGTGCCAGTAGTATTGGGTTGGTCGGTCGTACAGATACGCAGTATTTT. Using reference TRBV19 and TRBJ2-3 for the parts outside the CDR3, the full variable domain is DGGITQSPKYLFRKEGQNVTLSCEQNLNHDAMYWYRQDPGQGLRLIYYSQIVNDFQKGDIAEGYSVSREKKESFPLTVTSAQKNPTAFYLCASSIGLVGRTDTQYFGPGTRLTVL.

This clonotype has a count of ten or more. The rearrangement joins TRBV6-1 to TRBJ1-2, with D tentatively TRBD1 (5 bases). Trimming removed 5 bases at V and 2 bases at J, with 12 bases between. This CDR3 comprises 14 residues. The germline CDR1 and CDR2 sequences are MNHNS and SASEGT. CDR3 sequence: CASSPRVRNYGYTF. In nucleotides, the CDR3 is TGTGCCAGCAGTCCCAGGGTCAGGAACTATGGCTACACCTTC.

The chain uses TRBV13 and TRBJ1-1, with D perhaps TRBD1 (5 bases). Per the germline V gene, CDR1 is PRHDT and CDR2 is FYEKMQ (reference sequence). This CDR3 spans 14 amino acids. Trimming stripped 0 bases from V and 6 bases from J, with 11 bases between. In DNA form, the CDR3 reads TGTGCCAGCAGCTTAGGACGGGGGAGGGCTGAAGCTTTCTTT. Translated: CASSLGRGRAEAFF. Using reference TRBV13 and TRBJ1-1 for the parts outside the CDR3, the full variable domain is AAGVIQSPRHLIKEKRETATLKCYPIPRHDTVYWYQQGPGQDPQFLISFYEKMQSDKGSIPDRFSAQQFSDYHSELNMSSLELGDSALYFCASSLGRGRAEAFFGQGTRLTVV.

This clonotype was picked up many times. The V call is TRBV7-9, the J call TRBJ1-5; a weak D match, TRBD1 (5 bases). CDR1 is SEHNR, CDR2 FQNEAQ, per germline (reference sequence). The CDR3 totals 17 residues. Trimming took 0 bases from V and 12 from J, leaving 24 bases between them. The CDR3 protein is CASSLAGDPSDVNGQHF. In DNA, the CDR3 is TGTGCCAGCAGCTTAGCAGGGGACCCGAGTGATGTCAATGGCCAGCATTTT.

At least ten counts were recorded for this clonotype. CDR3 protein: CSARPGLAGKQYF. DNA for the CDR3: TGCAGTGCTCGTCCGGGACTAGCGGGAAAGCAGTACTTC. The J gene is TRBJ2-7, the V gene TRBV20-1, with 13 positions matching TRBD2. This CDR3 contains 13 residues. J was trimmed by 8 bases and V by 5 bases; bases with no gene match: 6. The germline gives CDR1 DFQATT, CDR2 SNEGSKA (reference sequence).